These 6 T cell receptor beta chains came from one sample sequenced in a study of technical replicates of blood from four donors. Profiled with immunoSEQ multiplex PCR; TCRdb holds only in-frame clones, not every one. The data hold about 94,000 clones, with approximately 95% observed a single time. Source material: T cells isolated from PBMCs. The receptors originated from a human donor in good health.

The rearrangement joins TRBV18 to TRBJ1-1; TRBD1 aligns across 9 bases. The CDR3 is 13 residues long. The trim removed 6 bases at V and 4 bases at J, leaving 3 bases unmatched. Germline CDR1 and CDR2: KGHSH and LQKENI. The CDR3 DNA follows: TGTGCCAGCTCGACGACAGGGGGCACTGAAGCTTTCTTT. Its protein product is CASSTTGGTEAFF.

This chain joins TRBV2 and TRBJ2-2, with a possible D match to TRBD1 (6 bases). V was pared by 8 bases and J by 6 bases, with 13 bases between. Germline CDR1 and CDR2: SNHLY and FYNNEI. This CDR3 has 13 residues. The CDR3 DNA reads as TGTGCCAGCCGTACAGGGAGATCCGGGGAGCTGTTTTTT. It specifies CASRTGRSGELFF.

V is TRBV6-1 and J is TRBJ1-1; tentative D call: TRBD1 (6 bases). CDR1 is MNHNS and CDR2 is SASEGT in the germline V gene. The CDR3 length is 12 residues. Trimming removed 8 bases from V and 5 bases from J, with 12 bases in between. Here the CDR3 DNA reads TGTGCCAGCTTACGGACAGAAACTGAAGCTTTCTTT. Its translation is CASLRTETEAFF.

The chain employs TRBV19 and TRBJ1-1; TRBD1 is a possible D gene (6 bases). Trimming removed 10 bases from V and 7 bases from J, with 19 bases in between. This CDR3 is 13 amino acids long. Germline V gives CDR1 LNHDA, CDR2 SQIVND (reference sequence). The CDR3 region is CAIRGGGEGEAFF. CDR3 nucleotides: TGTGCCATCCGGGGGGGCGGTGAAGGTGAAGCTTTCTTT.

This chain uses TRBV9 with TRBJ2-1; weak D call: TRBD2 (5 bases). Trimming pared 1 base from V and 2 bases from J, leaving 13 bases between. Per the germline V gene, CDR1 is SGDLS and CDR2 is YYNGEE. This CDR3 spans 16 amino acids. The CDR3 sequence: CASSVKGVGTYNEQFF. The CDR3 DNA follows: TGTGCCAGCAGCGTAAAGGGAGTAGGCACCTACAATGAGCAGTTCTTC.

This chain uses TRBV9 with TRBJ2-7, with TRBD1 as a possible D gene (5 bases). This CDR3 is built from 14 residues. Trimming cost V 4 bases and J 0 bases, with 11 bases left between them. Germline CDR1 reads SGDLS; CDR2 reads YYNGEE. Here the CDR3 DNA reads TGTGCCAGCAGCCCCCGACAGAGCTCCTACGAGCAGTACTTC. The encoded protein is CASSPRQSSYEQYF.